This record covers a single T cell receptor (beta chain). Both 60 Vbeta primers and 13 Jbeta primers went into the PCR. Using immunoSEQ multiplex PCR, the repertoire was profiled, and TCRdb retains in-frame clones only, with some absent. The profile shows about 110,000 clones, 65% to 75% of them singletons. V dropped 9 bases and J dropped 6 bases, with 10 bases sitting between them. The CDR3 spans 11 residues. CDR1 is SGDLS and CDR2 is YYNGEE in the germline V gene. These data originate in a study of cytomegalovirus exposure and HLA in healthy donors. This chain links TRBV9 with TRBJ1-5; unclear D gene. The specimen was PBMCs. This receptor was identified in a man aged 30 to 45 in good health and CMV-seropositive. Here the CDR3 reads CATGWFQPQHF. The CDR3 coding sequence is TGTGCCACCGGGTGGTTTCAGCCCCAGCATTTT. Supplemented by reference TRBV9 and TRBJ1-5, the full variable domain reads DSGVTQTPKHLITATGQRVTLRCSPRSGDLSVYWYQQSLDQGLQFLIQYYNGEERAKGNILERFSAQQFPDLHSELNLSSLELGDSALYFCATGWFQPQHFGDGTRLSIL.